These 4 T cell receptor beta chains share one sample of origin, sequenced in a study of shared clonotypes between healthy human individuals. The assay was immunoSEQ multiplex PCR, and TCRdb's table has in-frame clones only and misses some. This table holds hundreds of thousands of clones, about 92% found once. The naive CD8 fraction comprised CD45RO-negative cells positively selected for CCR7 and excluded terminally differentiated effector memory CD45RA+ cells. Sequenced: naive CD8+ T cells sorted from blood. The source is a man aged 25 to 45 in good health.

This rearrangement joins TRBV7-9 to TRBJ1-1; D is possibly TRBD1 (5 bases). The CDR3 spans 13 residues. Trimming shortened V by 10 bases and J by 1 base, and 13 bases separated the two germline ends. The germline CDR1 and CDR2 sequences are SEHNR and FQNEAQ (reference sequence). The CDR3 loop reads CATLDSSNTEAFF. The DNA for the CDR3 is TGTGCCACCCTAGACAGCTCGAACACTGAAGCTTTCTTT.

The CDR3 here is CASSHGLDTQYF. DNA of the CDR3: TGTGCCAGCAGCCATGGGCTAGATACGCAGTATTTT. V usage is TRBV14 and J usage is TRBJ2-3, with D hard to call. The V end lost 3 bases, the J end lost 5 bases, and 6 bases lay between the germline ends. The CDR3 runs to 12 residues. Germline V lookup: CDR1 SGHDN, CDR2 FVKESK.

This chain links TRBV7-9 with TRBJ2-7; TRBD2 matches at 11 bases. CDR1 is SEHNR and CDR2 is FQNEAQ in the germline V gene (reference sequence). After removal of 5 bases from V and 5 bases from J, the junction contained 17 bases not matched to a gene. This CDR3 is built from 18 residues. CDR3 amino acids: CASSPSPGLADTWNEQYF. CDR3 DNA sequence: TGTGCCAGCAGCCCTTCTCCGGGACTAGCGGACACTTGGAACGAGCAGTACTTC. Supplemented by reference TRBV7-9 and TRBJ2-7, the full variable domain reads DTGVSQNPRHKITKRGQNVTFRCDPISEHNRLYWYRQTLGQGPEFLTYFQNEAQLEKSRLLSDRFSAERPKGSFSTLEIQRTEQGDSAMYLCASSPSPGLADTWNEQYFGPGTRLTVT.

This clone was observed a single time. V and J are TRBV13 and TRBJ2-1; D not certain. Trimming took 5 bases from V and 1 from J, leaving 18 bases between them. Germline V gene data show CDR1 as PRHDT and CDR2 as FYEKMQ (reference sequence). The CDR3 consists of 17 residues. CDR3 in DNA: TGTGCCAGCAGCCTCCAACGCAGGCAGAGGTCCTACAATGAGCAGTTCTTC. Translated, it gives CASSLQRRQRSYNEQFF.